Included here is one TCR beta chain sequence, with context. From germline, CDR1 is SGHAT and CDR2 FQDESV (reference sequence). The CDR3 loop spans 15 amino acids. Deletions cut 7 bases from V and 0 bases from J, with 10 bases between. The sample originates from a study of blood T cell repertoires in COVID-19. Only in-frame clones appear in the TCRdb table, and some are missing; sequencing was by immunoSEQ multiplex PCR. This table holds 150,000 to 200,000 clones, around 82% found once. The V call is TRBV11-1, the J call TRBJ2-6, with D possibly being TRBD2 (6 bases). Sequenced input: peripheral blood. This clonotype originated in a woman aged 40 to 49 with COVID-19, enrolled during active disease. CDR3 region: CASTLGGSGANVLTF. For the CDR3, the DNA is TGTGCCAGCACCCTCGGGGGCTCTGGGGCCAACGTCCTGACTTTC.